Sequencing of this T cell receptor (beta chain) was carried out in a study of T cell responses to AZD1222 COVID-19 vaccine. V lost 6 bases and J lost 9, with 14 bases in between. Germline V gene sequence: CDR1 MRHNA, CDR2 SNTAGT. The CDR3 loop spans 12 amino acids. This clone appeared a single time. The data were produced by immunoSEQ multiplex PCR, yet TCRdb's version contains in-frame clones alone and is incomplete. The sample holds around 99,000 clones; roughly nine tenths are singletons and the top ten take about 8.1%. The source of this sequence is an adult who received the AZD1222 COVID-19 vaccine. Sequencing was performed on peripheral blood, taken 28 days after the second AZD1222 dose. The V call is TRBV6-4, the J call TRBJ1-1; D call uncertain. The CDR3 loop is CASSDGLPQAFF. CDR3 coding DNA: TGTGCCAGCAGCGATGGACTCCCTCAAGCTTTCTTT.